The sequence of this T cell receptor (beta chain) was determined in a study of T cell repertoires in cytomegalovirus infection (dated by TCRdb to between 2018 and 2021). A note on the overall study: Alongside well-studied HLA-B-restricted epitopes, the peptide stimulations were aimed at recently identified HLA-C-restricted CMV epitopes, whose presentation resists viral immunomodulation. The HLA type of each donor mattered for the analysis, because public TCR beta signatures pointed to carriage of CMV infection along with the matching HLA type.

Relative to germline, V is 2 bases shorter and J is 3 bases shorter, with 8 bases between their ends. The germline V gene specifies WSHSY as CDR1 and SAAADI as CDR2. Its CDR3 holds 13 amino acids, cysteine through phenylalanine. Only CDR3 DNA is held: 39 bases, read in frame from base 1. In this sample, this clonotype turned up a few times. It lacks a known antigen. Base quality data are lacking; no much larger clone is found one base away. Findings and caveats that apply to the study as a whole: In both this cohort and an independent approximately 400-donor cohort, the cumulative frequency of public TCR beta family members distinguished carriers of CMV infection plus the relevant HLA type. In the ex vivo response, HLA-C-restricted CMV-specific TCR beta clonotypes were dominant, and in two of eight donors the single most frequent clonotype came from this HLA-C-restricted group.

TCRdb records Illumina HiSeq 1500 as the sequencer. The public reads were reanalyzed by TCRdb: fastp trimming at Q25, MiXCR alignment, in-frame beta chains only. Under each unique CDR3 protein, matching rows form one entry showing the most common genes and DNA. The sample data list 900,000 to 950,000 distinct CDR3 sequences, and 25% to 40% of these were observed just once. The ten largest account for around an eighth of the sample. What the treatment or condition label conveys for this sample: in vitro stimulation with specific CMV peptide epitopes to enrich CMV-specific T cells. The chain links TRBV10-2 with TRBJ2-7; a tentative D match to TRBD1 spans 5 bases. The sequence came from a human donor in good health (CMV status not recorded). Some clones in this sample may be carry-over from other donors' samples. Sequencing used cultured CD8+ T cells from PBMCs, obtained from culture after CMV antigen stimulation. At the DNA level, the sequence is TGCGCCAGCAGTGAGAGAGGACACTACGAGCAGTACTTC. Translated, this gives CASSERGHYEQYF.